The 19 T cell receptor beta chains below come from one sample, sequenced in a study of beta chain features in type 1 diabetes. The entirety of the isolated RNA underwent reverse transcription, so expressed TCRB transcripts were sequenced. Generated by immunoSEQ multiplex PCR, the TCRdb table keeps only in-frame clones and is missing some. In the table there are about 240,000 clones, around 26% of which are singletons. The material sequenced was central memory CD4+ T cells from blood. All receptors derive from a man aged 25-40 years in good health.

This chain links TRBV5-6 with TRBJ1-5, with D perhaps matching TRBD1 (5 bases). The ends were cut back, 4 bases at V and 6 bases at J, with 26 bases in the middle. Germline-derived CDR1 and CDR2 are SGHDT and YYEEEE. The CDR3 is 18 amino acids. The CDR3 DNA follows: TGTGCCAGCAGCATATCAGGGAAGGGACGCGGGGCCGCTCAGCCCCAGCATTTT. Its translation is CASSISGKGRGAAQPQHF.

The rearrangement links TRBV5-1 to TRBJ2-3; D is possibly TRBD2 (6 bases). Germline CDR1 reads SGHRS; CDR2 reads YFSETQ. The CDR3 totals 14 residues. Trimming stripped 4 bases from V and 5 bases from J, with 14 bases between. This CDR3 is CASSRGVNVDTQYF. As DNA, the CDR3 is TGCGCCAGCAGCCGCGGGGTTAACGTAGATACGCAGTATTTT.

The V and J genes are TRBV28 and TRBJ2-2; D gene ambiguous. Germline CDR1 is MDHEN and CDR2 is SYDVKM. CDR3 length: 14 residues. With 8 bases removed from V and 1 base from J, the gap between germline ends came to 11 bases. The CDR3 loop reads CASRPTKNTGELFF. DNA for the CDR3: TGTGCCAGCCGACCGACAAAGAACACCGGGGAGCTGTTTTTT.

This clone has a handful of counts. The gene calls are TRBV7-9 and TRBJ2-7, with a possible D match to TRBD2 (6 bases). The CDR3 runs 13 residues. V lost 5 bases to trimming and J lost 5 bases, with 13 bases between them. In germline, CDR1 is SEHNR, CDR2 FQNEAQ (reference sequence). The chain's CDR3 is CASSPWRGHEQYF. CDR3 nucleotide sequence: TGTGCCAGCAGCCCCTGGAGGGGCCACGAGCAGTACTTC.

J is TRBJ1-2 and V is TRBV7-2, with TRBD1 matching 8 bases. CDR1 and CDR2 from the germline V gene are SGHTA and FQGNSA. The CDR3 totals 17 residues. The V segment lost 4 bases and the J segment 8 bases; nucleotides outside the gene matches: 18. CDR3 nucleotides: TGTGCCAGCAGCTCTACATCACAGGGGGGACATTTAATCGGCTACACCTTC. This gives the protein CASSSTSQGGHLIGYTF.

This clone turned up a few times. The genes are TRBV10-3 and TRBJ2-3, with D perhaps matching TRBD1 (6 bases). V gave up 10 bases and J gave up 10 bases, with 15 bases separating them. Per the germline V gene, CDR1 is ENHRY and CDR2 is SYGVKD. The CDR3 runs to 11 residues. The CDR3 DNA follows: TGTGCCAGTGGGGGCCCAGAGGCGCAGTATTTT. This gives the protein CASGGPEAQYF.

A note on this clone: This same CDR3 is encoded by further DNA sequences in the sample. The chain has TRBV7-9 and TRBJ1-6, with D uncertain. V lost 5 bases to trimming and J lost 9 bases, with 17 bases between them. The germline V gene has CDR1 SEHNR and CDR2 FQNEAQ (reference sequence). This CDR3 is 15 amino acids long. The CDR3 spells CASSPREGGSSPLHF. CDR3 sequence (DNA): TGTGCCAGCAGCCCCCGGGAAGGCGGGAGTTCACCCCTCCACTTT.

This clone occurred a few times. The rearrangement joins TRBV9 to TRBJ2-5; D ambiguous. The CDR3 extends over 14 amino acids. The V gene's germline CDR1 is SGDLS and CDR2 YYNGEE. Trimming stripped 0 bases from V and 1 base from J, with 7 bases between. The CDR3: CASSVAGRQETQYF. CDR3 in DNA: TGTGCCAGCAGCGTAGCCGGTCGCCAAGAGACCCAGTACTTC.

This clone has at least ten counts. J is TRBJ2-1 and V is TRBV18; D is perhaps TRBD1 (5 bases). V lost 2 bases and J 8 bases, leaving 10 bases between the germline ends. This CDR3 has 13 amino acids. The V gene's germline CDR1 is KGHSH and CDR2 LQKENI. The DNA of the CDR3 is TGTGCCAGCTCACCAGGACCCAGGGATGAGCAGTTCTTC. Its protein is CASSPGPRDEQFF.

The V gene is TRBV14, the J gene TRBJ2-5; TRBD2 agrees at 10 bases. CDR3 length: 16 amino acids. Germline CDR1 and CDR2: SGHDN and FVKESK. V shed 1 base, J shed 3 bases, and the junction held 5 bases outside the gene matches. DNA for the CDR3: TGTGCCAGCAGCCAAGTACTAGCGGGATTAGAAGAGACCCAGTACTTC. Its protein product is CASSQVLAGLEETQYF. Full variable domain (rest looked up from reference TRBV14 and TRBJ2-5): EAGVTQFPSHSVIEKGQTVTLRCDPISGHDNLYWYRRVMGKEIKFLLHFVKESKQDESGMPNNRFLAERTGGTYSTLKVQPAELEDSGVYFCASSQVLAGLEETQYFGPGTRLLVL.

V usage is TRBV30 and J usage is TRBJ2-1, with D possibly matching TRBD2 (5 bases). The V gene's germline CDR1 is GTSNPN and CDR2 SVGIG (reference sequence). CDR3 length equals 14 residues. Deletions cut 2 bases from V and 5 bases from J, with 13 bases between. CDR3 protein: CAWSYGLGDNEQFF. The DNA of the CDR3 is TGTGCCTGGAGTTACGGCCTCGGGGACAATGAGCAGTTCTTC. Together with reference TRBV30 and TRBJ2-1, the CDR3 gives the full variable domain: SQTIHQWPATLVQPVGSPLSLECTVEGTSNPNLYWYRQAAGRGLQLLFYSVGIGQISSEVPQNLSASRPQDRQFILSSKKLLLSDSGFYLCAWSYGLGDNEQFFGPGTRLTVL.

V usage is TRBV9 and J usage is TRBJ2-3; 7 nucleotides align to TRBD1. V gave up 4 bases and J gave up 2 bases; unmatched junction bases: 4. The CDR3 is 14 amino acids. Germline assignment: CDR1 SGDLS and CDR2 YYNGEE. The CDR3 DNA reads TGTGCCAGCAGCCGGGACAGCAACACAGATACGCAGTATTTT. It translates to CASSRDSNTDTQYF.

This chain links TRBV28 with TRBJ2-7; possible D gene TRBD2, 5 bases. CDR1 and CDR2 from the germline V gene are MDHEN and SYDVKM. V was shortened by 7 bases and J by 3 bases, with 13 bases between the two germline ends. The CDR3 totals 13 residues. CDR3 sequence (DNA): TGTGCCAGCAAAGGGAGTATAGGCTACGAGCAGTACTTC. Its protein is CASKGSIGYEQYF.

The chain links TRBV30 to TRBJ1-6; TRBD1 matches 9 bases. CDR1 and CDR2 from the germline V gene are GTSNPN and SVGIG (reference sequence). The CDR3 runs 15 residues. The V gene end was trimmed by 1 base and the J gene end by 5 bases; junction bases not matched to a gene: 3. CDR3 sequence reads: CAWSAGTGNNSPLHF. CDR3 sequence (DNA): TGTGCCTGGAGTGCTGGGACAGGGAATAATTCACCCCTCCACTTT.

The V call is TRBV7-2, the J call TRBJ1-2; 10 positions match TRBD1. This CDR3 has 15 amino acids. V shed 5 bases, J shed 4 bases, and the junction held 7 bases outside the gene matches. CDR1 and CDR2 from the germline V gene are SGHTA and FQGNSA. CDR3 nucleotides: TGTGCCAGCAGCAACCGGGACAGGGGAAGCTATGGCTACACCTTC. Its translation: CASSNRDRGSYGYTF.

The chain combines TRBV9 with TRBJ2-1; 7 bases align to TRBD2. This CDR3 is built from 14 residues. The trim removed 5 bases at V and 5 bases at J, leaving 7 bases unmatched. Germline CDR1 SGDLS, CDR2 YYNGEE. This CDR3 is CASSRLAENNEQFF. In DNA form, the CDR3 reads TGTGCCAGCAGTCGGCTAGCGGAAAACAATGAGCAGTTCTTC.

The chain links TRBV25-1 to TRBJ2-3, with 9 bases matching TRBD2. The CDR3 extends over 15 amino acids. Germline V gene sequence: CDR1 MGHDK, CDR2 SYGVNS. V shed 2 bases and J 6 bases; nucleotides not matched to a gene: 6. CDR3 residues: CASSEASGVDDTQYF. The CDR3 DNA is TGTGCCAGCAGTGAAGCTAGCGGGGTTGACGATACGCAGTATTTT.

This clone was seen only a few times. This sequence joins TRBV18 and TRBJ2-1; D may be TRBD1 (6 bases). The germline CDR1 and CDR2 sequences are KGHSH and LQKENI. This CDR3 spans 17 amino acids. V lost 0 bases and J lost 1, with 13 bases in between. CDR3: CASSPPSDSLSYNEQFF. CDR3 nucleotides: TGTGCCAGCTCACCACCCTCGGACAGCCTTTCCTACAATGAGCAGTTCTTC.

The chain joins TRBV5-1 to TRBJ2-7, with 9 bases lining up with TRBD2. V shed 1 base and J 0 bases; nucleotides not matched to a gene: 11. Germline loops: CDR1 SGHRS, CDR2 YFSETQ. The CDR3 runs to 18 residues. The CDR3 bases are TGCGCCAGCAGCTTGTACGGGGCTAGCGGGGCGAGCTCCTACGAGCAGTACTTC. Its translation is CASSLYGASGASSYEQYF. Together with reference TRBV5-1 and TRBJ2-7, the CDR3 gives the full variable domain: KAGVTQTPRYLIKTRGQQVTLSCSPISGHRSVSWYQQTPGQGLQFLFEYFSETQRNKGNFPGRFSGRQFSNSRSEMNVSTLELGDSALYLCASSLYGASGASSYEQYFGPGTRLTVT.